Listed here is a single TCR beta chain. This clone's antigen is unknown. The record has no base qualities; no much larger clone is one base away. Libraries were prepared through the immunoSEQ multiplex PCR assay. The source study handled its data this way. A statistical classification framework was built for diagnosing cytomegalovirus status from the catalog of TCR beta chain sequences. Entries here come from immuneACCESS through TCRdb and include only in-frame sequences with V and J called. Some clones fail to appear in such tables; in the studies checked, an unresolved V gene covers under half of the shortfall, and the cause of the remainder is unknown. V and J calls and clone size come straight from that table; D and trimming were deduced from the DNA. The sample records about 74,000 clones, about 95% of which are singletons. Clones ranked in the top ten supply about 1.9% of the sample. This entry is derived from a study of cytomegalovirus exposure and HLA in healthy donors (TCRdb year 2017). Notes on the research overall: According to a later analysis, the 120 validation repertoires were produced on the same platform as the 600 to 850 repertoires of the first cohort. The aim of the study was to test whether cataloging public T cell receptors could identify signatures of past pathogen exposure. A separate validation cohort of over a hundred different subjects was used in addition to the roughly 670-subject first cohort. To predict cytomegalovirus infection status, the study brought together high-throughput TCR immunosequencing, statistical association of individual TCRs with disease status, and machine learning.

Donors formed part of the validation cohort, which comprised 120 or so subjects and was distinct from the first cohort of 550 to 850 subjects. The paper's findings and limits, for the study overall: All 120 or so repertoires were used to score co-occurrence in the validation cohort in a later analysis, because that analysis had no HLA typing for the cohort. Three of the identified cytomegalovirus-associated TCR beta chains were confirmed in vitro to be specific for cytomegalovirus antigens. It was suggested by the authors that the approach could potentially be generalized to other disease states and immunological phenotypes. In a later analysis, TCRs clustered in the first cohort were found to also tend to co-occur in the approximately 110 validation repertoires, with 85% to 95% of cluster scores above 0. Cytomegalovirus status was reported to be diagnosed by the classifier with high specificity and sensitivity in both the original and validation cohorts. A total of about 180 TCR beta chains were listed by the study as associated with cytomegalovirus. Most TCR sequences were seen in very few donors, while some public TCRs were found in many individuals.

Germline trimming: 0 bases from V, 7 bases from J; junction bases outside gene matches: 8. The CDR3 goes from the cysteine to the phenylalanine over 16 residues. The entry retains the CDR3 DNA only, 48 bases that are in frame from base 1. Reading the germline V gene gives CDR1 MGHRA and CDR2 YSYEKL. This TCR derives from a woman under 30 in good health and CMV-seropositive. The rearrangement combines TRBV4-1 with TRBJ2-1; 8 of the junction bases match TRBD2. Input material: PBMCs. The DNA sequence follows: TGCGCCAGCAGCCAAGACGGCCGGGGGGGCTCGAATGAGCAGTTCTTC. It is translated as CASSQDGRGGSNEQFF.